This entry lists 18 T cell receptor beta chains sequenced from one sample in a study of blood T cell repertoires in COVID-19. TCRdb keeps only in-frame clones here, not all; method: immunoSEQ multiplex PCR. The table records some 65,000 clones, 86% of them present only once. Input material: peripheral blood. These receptors came from a man aged 35-49 years with COVID-19, enrolled during active disease.

This rearrangement joins TRBV9 to TRBJ2-2; 10 nucleotides match TRBD1. CDR1 is SGDLS, CDR2 YYNGEE, per germline. This CDR3 has 16 residues. The V segment lost 3 bases and the J segment 7 bases; nucleotides outside the gene matches: 9. CDR3 sequence (DNA): TGTGCCAGCAGCGCCTGGGGGACAGGGGATATCGGGGAGCTGTTTTTT. Encoded protein: CASSAWGTGDIGELFF.

V gene TRBV7-2 combines with J gene TRBJ2-7, with D possibly being TRBD1 (6 bases). The CDR3 has 14 residues. The V end lost 5 bases, the J end lost 3 bases, and 14 bases lay between the germline ends. CDR1 is SGHTA and CDR2 is FQGNSA in the germline V gene. The CDR3 sequence is CASSARTVDYEQYF. Written as DNA, the CDR3 is TGTGCCAGCAGCGCTAGGACAGTGGACTACGAGCAGTACTTC. The full variable domain, rest sourced from reference TRBV7-2 and TRBJ2-7, is GAGVSQSPSNKVTEKGKDVELRCDPISGHTALYWYRQSLGQGLEFLIYFQGNSAPDKSGLPSDRFSAERTGGSVSTLTIQRTQQEDSAVYLCASSARTVDYEQYFGPGTRLTVT.

In its sample, this clone was seen a few times. The J gene is TRBJ1-5, the V gene TRBV6-4; D may be TRBD1 (5 bases). V was cut by 4 bases and J by 7 bases, with 17 bases left in between. The CDR3 is 15 amino acids. Germline lookup yields CDR1 MRHNA and CDR2 SNTAGT. This CDR3 is CASSAHGREGQPQHF. The CDR3 bases are TGTGCCAGCAGTGCCCATGGCAGGGAAGGGCAGCCCCAGCATTTT.

The genes are TRBV19 and TRBJ2-3; 8 positions agree with TRBD1. Germline V gene sequence: CDR1 LNHDA, CDR2 SQIVND (reference sequence). The length of the CDR3 is 13 residues. V trimming: 9 bases; J trimming: 5 bases; junction bases outside the gene matches: 7. The DNA of the CDR3 is TGTGCCAGCTTGGACAGGGTGGAAGATACGCAGTATTTT. Protein product: CASLDRVEDTQYF.

This sequence joins TRBV19 and TRBJ1-1; 9 positions match TRBD1. This CDR3 has 14 amino acids. V trimming: 8 bases; J trimming: 4 bases; junction bases outside the gene matches: 8. CDR1 is LNHDA, CDR2 SQIVND, per germline (reference sequence). CDR3 nucleotide sequence: TGTGCCAGTGGCACCGGGACAGGGCGCACTGAAGCTTTCTTT. The encoded protein is CASGTGTGRTEAFF.

The V call is TRBV21-1, the J call TRBJ1-2; the table's D call TRBD1 went unverified against the DNA. TRBV21-1 is marked as a pseudogene. The CDR3 length is 18 residues. CDR3 coding DNA: TGTGCCAGCAGCCCCCGTCAGAGATTATCAGGGGCTTCAGGGGGCTACACCTTC. This encodes CASSPRQRLSGASGGYTF.

The chain carries TRBV18 and TRBJ1-6; D unclear. V was cut by 6 bases and J by 3 bases, with 15 bases left in between. This CDR3 is 16 amino acids long. Germline CDR1 KGHSH, CDR2 LQKENI. CDR3 sequence reads: CASSPLPGNYNSPLHF. In DNA, the CDR3 is TGTGCCAGCTCCCCCCTACCGGGGAACTATAATTCACCCCTCCACTTT.

This clone is a singleton in its sample. This rearrangement joins TRBV30 to TRBJ2-1; D is uncertain. The CDR3 is 13 residues long. The germline V gene encodes CDR1 GTSNPN and CDR2 SVGIG (reference sequence). The V and J ends lost 3 bases and 7 bases respectively, with 13 bases between them. The CDR3: CAWRKLDWNEQFF. CDR3 coding DNA: TGTGCCTGGAGGAAACTTGACTGGAATGAGCAGTTCTTC.

This rearrangement joins TRBV6-4 to TRBJ1-1; D is uncertain. The germline V and J ends were trimmed by 8 bases and 5 bases, with 9 bases remaining between them. The CDR3 length is 11 residues. The germline gives CDR1 MRHNA, CDR2 SNTAGT. The CDR3 protein is CASRGQTEAFF. The CDR3, as DNA: TGTGCCAGCCGAGGCCAGACTGAAGCTTTCTTT.

The chain recombines TRBV28 with TRBJ1-2; TRBD1 might be the D (5 bases). CDR1 is MDHEN, CDR2 SYDVKM, per germline. The CDR3 has 14 residues. Between the trimmed V and J ends, which lost 6 bases and 8 bases, there was a span of 19 bases. For the CDR3, the DNA is TGTGCCAGCAGCCTAGGGAGGTTAGGGGTAGGCTACACCTTC. This sequence encodes CASSLGRLGVGYTF.

Notes on this clone: Since a much larger clone is just one base distant, this may be a read error. The rearrangement links TRBV28 to TRBJ2-5; TRBD1 is a possible D gene (6 bases). The CDR3 has 16 residues. V was clipped by 6 bases and J by 0 bases, with 17 bases between them. Germline CDR1 and CDR2: MDHEN and SYDVKM. The CDR3 is CASSAGTILYQETQYF. CDR3 nucleotides: TGTGCCAGCAGCGCCGGGACAATTCTATACCAAGAGACCCAGTACTTC.

The CDR3 DNA follows: TGCGCCAGCAGCTTACTTATGAACACTGAAGCTTTCTTT. Protein product: CASSLLMNTEAFF. The chain couples TRBV5-1 to TRBJ1-1, with D hard to call. With 2 bases removed from V and 0 bases from J, the gap between germline ends came to 5 bases. The CDR3 runs 13 residues. The germline gives CDR1 SGHRS, CDR2 YFSETQ. Using reference TRBV5-1 and TRBJ1-1 for the parts outside the CDR3, the full variable domain is KAGVTQTPRYLIKTRGQQVTLSCSPISGHRSVSWYQQTPGQGLQFLFEYFSETQRNKGNFPGRFSGRQFSNSRSEMNVSTLELGDSALYLCASSLLMNTEAFFGQGTRLTVV.

V is TRBV6-2 or TRBV6-3 and J is TRBJ2-7; TRBD1 aligns across 7 bases. V shed 1 base, J shed 5 bases, and the junction held 5 bases outside the gene matches. The CDR3 consists of 14 residues. Germline V lookup: CDR1 MNHEY, CDR2 SVGEGT. Here the CDR3 reads CASSYYGQADEQYF. The CDR3 nucleotides read TGTGCCAGCAGTTACTACGGACAGGCCGACGAGCAGTACTTC.

The chain uses TRBV28 and TRBJ1-2, with D possibly matching TRBD1 (5 bases). Germline CDR1 MDHEN, CDR2 SYDVKM. The CDR3 loop spans 16 amino acids. Trimming removed 4 bases from V and 0 bases from J, with 15 bases in between. The CDR3 here is CASSYPGTGANYGYTF. CDR3 in DNA: TGTGCCAGCAGTTATCCAGGAACAGGAGCTAACTATGGCTACACCTTC.

The chain joins TRBV5-1 to TRBJ2-7; D may be TRBD2 (5 bases). This CDR3 region has 14 residues. Trimming cost V 0 bases and J 3 bases, with 10 bases left between them. The germline gives CDR1 SGHRS, CDR2 YFSETQ. The chain's CDR3 is CASSLDGLNYEQYF. In DNA, the CDR3 is TGCGCCAGCAGCTTGGACGGACTGAACTACGAGCAGTACTTC.

J is TRBJ2-3 and V is TRBV29-1; D possibly corresponds to TRBD2 (6 bases). Trimming pared 1 base from V and 4 bases from J, leaving 9 bases between. Germline loops: CDR1 SQVTM, CDR2 ANQGSEA. CDR3 length: 13 amino acids. CDR3 in amino acids: CSVEVGRSDTQYF. The CDR3 region has the DNA TGCAGCGTTGAAGTGGGGAGGTCAGATACGCAGTATTTT.

This chain uses TRBV29-1 with TRBJ2-2, with D perhaps matching TRBD2 (6 bases). The CDR3 spans 14 residues. V lost 3 bases and J lost 7, with 15 bases in between. Germline V lookup: CDR1 SQVTM, CDR2 ANQGSEA. The CDR3 nucleotides read TGCAGCGTTGAGCCCGTGGAGGGCGGCGGGGAGCTGTTTTTT. It encodes CSVEPVEGGGELFF.

This clone has just a few counts. The chain carries TRBV19 and TRBJ1-6, with TRBD1 matching over 7 bases. CDR3 size: 14 residues. Per the germline V gene, CDR1 is LNHDA and CDR2 is SQIVND (reference sequence). The trim removed 3 bases at V and 6 bases at J, leaving 2 bases unmatched. CDR3 DNA sequence: TGTGCCAGTAGTATCCGACAGGGTAATTCACCCCTCCACTTT. It translates to CASSIRQGNSPLHF. Full variable domain (rest looked up from reference TRBV19 and TRBJ1-6): DGGITQSPKYLFRKEGQNVTLSCEQNLNHDAMYWYRQDPGQGLRLIYYSQIVNDFQKGDIAEGYSVSREKKESFPLTVTSAQKNPTAFYLCASSIRQGNSPLHFGNGTRLTVT.